This T cell receptor beta chain was sequenced in a study of T-cell memory formation after mild COVID-19 (dated by TCRdb to the early 2020s). Turning to the overall study: Most TCR sequence clusters were specific to one of the two donors. In a couple of donors, T-cell clones that expanded and contracted after mild COVID-19 were tracked by sequencing TCRalpha and TCRbeta repertoires over time. Two young, previously healthy adult volunteers, one female and one male, were included in the cohort.

Instrument used: Illumina NovaSeq 6000. TCRalpha and TCRbeta cDNA libraries were built by 5'RACE with constant-segment primers, adding sample barcodes and unique molecular identifiers. Trizol reagent was used to extract RNA from every sample. Libraries were amplified in two PCR steps, with a second sample barcode and Illumina TruSeq adapters added in the second step. Sequencing of the libraries was done on an Illumina NovaSeq, producing 2 x 150 bp paired-end reads. Per the original workflow: With migec v1.2.7, reads were demultiplexed and then collapsed into UMI-guided consensus sequences. Using mixcr v2.1.11, UMI consensuses were aligned to TRA and TRB V and J templates and then assembled into clonotypes. A clonotype was counted as expanded or contracted only when both edgeR and NoisET called the clonotype significant, with the noise models trained on biological replicates. For edgeR calls, a false discovery rate-adjusted p below 0.01 and a log2 fold-change threshold of 1 were applied. PCA with hierarchical clustering of max-normalized trajectories of the 1000 most abundant clonotypes was used as exploratory dynamics analysis. Separately sequenced CD4+ and CD8+ repertoires were used to assign a CD4 or CD8 phenotype to each responding clone. TCRdb's own reprocessing of the public reads used fastp at Q25 and MiXCR and kept productive beta chains. Each CDR3 protein gets just one entry, which takes the most common genes and DNA from the rows behind it. What appears here as the V and J calls and clone size reflects TCRdb's work, not the paper's. The sample contains roughly 110,000 distinct CDR3 sequences, approximately 15% of them found a single time. The top ten hold about 39% of the sample.

The research as a whole found: Only a couple of mild cases were covered in the study, and larger cohorts including severe cases with pre-infection samples were considered necessary. SARS-CoV-2 specificity of the second-wave clones peaking on day 37 was not confirmed. Some responding clones were detected in pre-infection memory, suggesting pre-existing cross-reactive memory T cells joined the SARS-CoV-2 response. Balanced CD4/CD8 phenotypes were observed for clones contracting from day 15 to 85, whereas a bias towards CD4+ was observed for a second wave of clones expanding from day 15 to 37. Contracting CD4+ clones appeared mostly in the CM and EM memory subsets, whereas CD8+ clones were enriched in EMRA.

V is cut back by 3 bases and J by 3 bases, with 4 bases in the junction unmatched. Including cysteine and phenylalanine, the CDR3 has 13 amino acids. The DNA shown is the 39-base CDR3, in frame from base 1. From the germline V gene (reference sequence), CDR1 is DFQATT and CDR2 is SNEGSKA. In this sample, this clonotype turned up a few times. The antigen it recognizes is unknown. Base-call qualities are not available, and no considerably larger clone is one nucleotide away. PBMCs were isolated by Ficoll-Paque density gradient centrifugation. Sequencing input: PBMCs or a T cell subset sorted from them (not recorded which). The origin of this receptor is a man aged 18-30 years who had mild COVID-19 (a few samples of this study predate the infection). The sample titles of this study are shuffled in the database, so cell type and time point are left out; the donor was told from shared clones. The V and J genes are TRBV20-1 and TRBJ2-7; 8 junctional bases match TRBD1. CDR3 region: CSASTGGLYEQYF. The nucleotide sequence is given as TGCAGTGCTAGTACAGGGGGTCTCTACGAGCAGTACTTC.